A selection of T cell receptor beta chains follows, all from one sample in a study of shared clonotypes between healthy human individuals. Repertoires were generated with immunoSEQ multiplex PCR, while TCRdb's copy carries only in-frame clones and drops some. The sample consists of around 1,900,000 clones, just under 95% of them appearing once. Sequencing was done on a sample of naive CD8+ T cells from PBMCs. The receptors here all came from a man younger than 35 in good health. Some clones in this sample may be carry-over from other donors' samples. Both conserved end residues are part of each CDR3. D genes are given only for firm matches.

>TRBV19|TRBJ2-7|.
CASSIVGAPSYEQYF
TGTGCCAGTAGTATTGTGGGAGCCCCCTCCTACGAGCAGTACTTC
>TRBV29-1|TRBJ1-4|.
CSVRRGEKLFF
TGCAGCGTTCGGAGGGGGGAAAAACTGTTTTTT
>TRBV29-1|TRBJ2-1|.
CSARDVSYNEQFF
TGCAGCGCTAGAGATGTCTCCTACAATGAGCAGTTCTTC
>TRBV28|TRBJ2-1|TRBD2
CASIGTSGSGEQFF
TGTGCCAGCATCGGGACTAGCGGGAGTGGTGAGCAGTTCTTC
>TRBV27|TRBJ2-7|.
CASSFTPRFEQYF
TGTGCCAGCAGTTTTACACCTCGATTCGAGCAGTACTTC
>TRBV4-1|TRBJ1-4|TRBD1
CASSHDGTGVIEKLFF
TGCGCCAGCAGCCACGATGGGACAGGGGTGATTGAAAAACTGTTTTTT
>TRBV7-9|TRBJ2-5|.
CASSSKTGMATQYF
TGTGCCAGCAGCTCCAAGACAGGAATGGCGACCCAGTACTTC
>TRBV5-4|TRBJ2-7|.
CASSLDGAYEQYF
TGTGCCAGCAGCCTCGACGGGGCCTACGAGCAGTACTTC
>TRBV6-5|TRBJ2-7|TRBD1
CASRTGQLYEQYF
TGTGCCAGCAGGACGGGACAGCTCTACGAGCAGTACTTC
>TRBV10-3|TRBJ2-5|TRBD1
CAIKSGTEETQYF
TGTGCCATCAAATCCGGGACAGAAGAGACCCAGTACTTC
>TRBV9|TRBJ2-3|.
CASSVATGTDTQYF
TGTGCCAGCAGCGTAGCTACAGGGACAGATACGCAGTATTTT
>TRBV2|TRBJ2-7|TRBD2
CASSRGLAGGGYEQYF
TGTGCCAGCAGTCGGGGACTAGCGGGAGGGGGCTACGAGCAGTACTTC
>TRBV5-4|TRBJ2-3|TRBD2
CASSQGLADTDTQYF
TGTGCCAGCAGCCAGGGACTAGCGGACACAGATACGCAGTATTTT
>TRBV5-4|TRBJ1-1|.
CASSLPGENTEAFF
TGTGCCAGCAGCCTTCCCGGGGAGAACACTGAAGCTTTCTTT
>TRBV5-6|TRBJ2-7|TRBD1
CASSVQTGWPSYEQYF
TGTGCCAGCAGCGTTCAGACAGGGTGGCCTTCCTACGAGCAGTACTTC
>TRBV4-3|TRBJ2-1|.
CASSFRRVSGEQFF
TGCGCCAGCAGCTTCAGGCGCGTATCGGGTGAGCAGTTCTTC